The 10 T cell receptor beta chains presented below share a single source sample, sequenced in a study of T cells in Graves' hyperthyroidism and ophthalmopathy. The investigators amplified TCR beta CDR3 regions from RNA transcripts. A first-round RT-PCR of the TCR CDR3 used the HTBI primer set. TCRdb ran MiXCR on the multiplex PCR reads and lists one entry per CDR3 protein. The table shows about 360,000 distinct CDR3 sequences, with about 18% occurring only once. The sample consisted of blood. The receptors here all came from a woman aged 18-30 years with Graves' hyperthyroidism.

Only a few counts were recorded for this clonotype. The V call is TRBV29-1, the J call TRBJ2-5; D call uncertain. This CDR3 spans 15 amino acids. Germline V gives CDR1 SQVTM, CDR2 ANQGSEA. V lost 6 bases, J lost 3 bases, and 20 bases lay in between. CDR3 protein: CSVPKGRSQKETQYF. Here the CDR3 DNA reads TGCAGCGTCCCCAAGGGCCGGAGTCAAAAAGAGACCCAGTACTTC.

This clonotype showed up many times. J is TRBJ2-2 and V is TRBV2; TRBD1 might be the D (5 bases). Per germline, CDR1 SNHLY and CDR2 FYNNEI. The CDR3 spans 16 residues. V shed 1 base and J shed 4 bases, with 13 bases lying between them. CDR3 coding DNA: TGTGCCAGCAGTGAAGAACACCCCAGGGTCACCGGGGAGCTGTTTTTT. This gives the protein CASSEEHPRVTGELFF.

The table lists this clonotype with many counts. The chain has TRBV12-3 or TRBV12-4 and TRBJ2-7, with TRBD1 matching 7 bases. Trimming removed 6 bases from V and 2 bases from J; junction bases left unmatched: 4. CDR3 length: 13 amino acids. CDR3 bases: TGTGCCAGCAGCCGAGGGGGCACCTACGAGCAGTACTTC. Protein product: CASSRGGTYEQYF.

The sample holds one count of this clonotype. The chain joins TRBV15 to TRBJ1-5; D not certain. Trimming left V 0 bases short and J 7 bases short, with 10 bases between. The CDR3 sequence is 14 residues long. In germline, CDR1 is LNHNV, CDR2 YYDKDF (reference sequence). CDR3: CATSRDLGGQPQHF. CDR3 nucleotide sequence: TGTGCCACCAGCAGAGATCTCGGAGGCCAGCCCCAGCATTTT.

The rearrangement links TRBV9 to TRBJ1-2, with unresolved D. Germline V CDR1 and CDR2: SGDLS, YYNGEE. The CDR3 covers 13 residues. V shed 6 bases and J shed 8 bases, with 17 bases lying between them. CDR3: CASTDMGDGGYTF. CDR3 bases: TGTGCCAGCACCGATATGGGTGACGGAGGCTACACCTTC.

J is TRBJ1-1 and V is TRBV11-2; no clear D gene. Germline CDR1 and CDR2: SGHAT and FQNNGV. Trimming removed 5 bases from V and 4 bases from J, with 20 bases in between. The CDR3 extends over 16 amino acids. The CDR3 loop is CASSAILRTPGTEAFF. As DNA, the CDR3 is TGTGCCAGCAGCGCGATACTCAGAACCCCGGGCACTGAAGCTTTCTTT.

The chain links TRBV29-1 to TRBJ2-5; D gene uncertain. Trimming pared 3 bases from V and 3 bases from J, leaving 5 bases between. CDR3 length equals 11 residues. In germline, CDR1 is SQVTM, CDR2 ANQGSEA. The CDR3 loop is CSVDREETQYF. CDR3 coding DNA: TGCAGCGTTGATAGAGAAGAGACCCAGTACTTC.

The CDR3 DNA follows: TGTGCCAGCAGCTTAGGACAGGGGTTTTTGGACACCGGGGAGCTGTTTTTT. The encoded protein is CASSLGQGFLDTGELFF. The V and J genes are TRBV7-3 and TRBJ2-2; 9 nucleotides line up with TRBD1. The CDR3 totals 17 residues. After removal of 2 bases from V and 3 bases from J, the junction contained 7 bases not matched to a gene. Germline V gives CDR1 SGHTA, CDR2 FQGTGA.

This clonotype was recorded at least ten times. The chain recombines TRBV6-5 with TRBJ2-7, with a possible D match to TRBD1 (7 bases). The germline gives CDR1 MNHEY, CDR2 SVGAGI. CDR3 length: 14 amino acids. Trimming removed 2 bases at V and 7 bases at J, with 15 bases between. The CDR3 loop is CASSYGGGLEEQYF. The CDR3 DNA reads TGTGCCAGCAGTTACGGAGGGGGCTTGGAAGAGCAGTACTTC.

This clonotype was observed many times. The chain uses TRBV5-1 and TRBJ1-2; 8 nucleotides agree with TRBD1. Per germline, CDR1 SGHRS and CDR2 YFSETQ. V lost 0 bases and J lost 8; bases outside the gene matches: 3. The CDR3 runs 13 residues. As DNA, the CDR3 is TGCGCCAGCAGCTTGGGCGGGACAGGCGGCTACACCTTC. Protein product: CASSLGGTGGYTF.